The 24 T cell receptor beta chains given below trace back to one sample, sequenced in a study of vaccination and CD4 T cells after COVID-19. The treatment denotes: approximately nine-day PBMC culture with coronavirus spike peptide pools or control peptides (ViraFEST assay). The Oncomine TCR Beta short-read assay was applied to DNA of cultured CD4+ T cells. MiXCR was run by TCRdb on the PCR reads, yielding one entry per CDR3 protein. The table lists more than 20,000 distinct CDR3 sequences, 50% of them singletons. These receptors' antigens are unknown. This material consisted of CD4+ T cells from blood, cultured in vitro, taken before SARS-CoV-2 vaccination. These receptors originate from a human donor who received a COVID-19 vaccine.

The table lists this clonotype with a count of one. The V gene is TRBV12-3 or TRBV12-4, the J gene TRBJ1-3; D is unclear. Trimming removed 6 bases from V and 2 bases from J, with 5 bases in between. CDR3 length: 12 residues. CDR3 bases: TGTGCCAGCAGCCGACCTGGAAACACCATATATTTT. Its translation is CASSRPGNTIYF.

V usage is TRBV5-4 and J usage is TRBJ1-1; no definite D call. This CDR3 comprises 13 residues. Per germline, CDR1 SGHNT and CDR2 YYREEE (reference sequence). The V and J ends lost 1 base and 2 bases respectively, with 6 bases between them. This CDR3 is CASSLPANTEAFF. In nucleotides, the CDR3 is TGTGCCAGCAGCTTGCCGGCCAACACTGAAGCTTTCTTT.

The genes are TRBV6-1 and TRBJ1-4, with D tentatively TRBD1 (6 bases). The CDR3 length is 15 residues. Trimming stripped 6 bases from V and 3 bases from J, with 14 bases between. Germline CDR1 is MNHNS and CDR2 is SASEGT. DNA for the CDR3: TGTGCCAGCAGCCTTAACAGGGCGGCTAATGAAAAACTGTTTTTT. Amino acid sequence: CASSLNRAANEKLFF.

This chain uses TRBV27 with TRBJ2-1, with TRBD2 as a possible D gene (6 bases). Germline V gene sequence: CDR1 MNHEY, CDR2 SMNVEV (reference sequence). The CDR3 contains 15 residues. Trimming took off 2 bases at V and 3 bases at J, with 11 bases between the two ends. CDR3 region: CASSLRSSGYNEQFF. As DNA, the CDR3 is TGTGCCAGCAGTTTACGTAGTAGCGGCTACAATGAGCAGTTCTTC.

The chain employs TRBV7-8 and TRBJ2-7; 9 bases are shared with TRBD2. V shed 4 bases, J shed 2 bases, and the junction held 12 bases outside the gene matches. The germline V gene has CDR1 SGHVS and CDR2 FQNEAQ. The CDR3 is 17 residues long. CDR3 DNA: TGTGCCAGCAGCTCAGGAGTCGTAGCGGGGGCACCCTACGAGCAGTACTTC. Translating gives CASSSGVVAGAPYEQYF.

This chain uses TRBV6-2 or TRBV6-3 with TRBJ1-2, with a possible D match to TRBD1 (5 bases). The CDR3 is 14 residues long. CDR1 and CDR2 from the germline V gene are MNHEY and SVGEGT. V dropped 5 bases and J dropped 4 bases, with 14 bases sitting between them. The CDR3 loop is CASSPGLAGYGYTF. The CDR3 coding sequence is TGTGCCAGCAGTCCAGGGTTAGCGGGCTATGGCTACACCTTC.

The V gene is TRBV7-9, the J gene TRBJ1-3; 8 bases are a match to TRBD1. With V trimmed by 5 bases and J by 5 bases, 11 bases remained unmatched. Germline V lookup: CDR1 SEHNR, CDR2 FQNEAQ (reference sequence). The CDR3 runs 16 residues. CDR3 protein: CASSVWRQGHRNTIYF. The CDR3 nucleotides are TGTGCCAGCAGCGTCTGGAGACAGGGGCATAGAAACACCATATATTTT.

The chain employs TRBV24-1 and TRBJ1-5, with no clear D. The CDR3 has 14 amino acids. Deletions cut 2 bases from V and 4 bases from J, with 8 bases between. Germline CDR1 KGHDR, CDR2 SFDVKD. The CDR3 sequence is CATSDSGPNQPQHF. CDR3 coding DNA: TGTGCCACCAGTGATTCCGGCCCTAATCAGCCCCAGCATTTT.

This sequence joins TRBV25-1 and TRBJ1-5, with a weak D call TRBD1 (6 bases). The germline V gene encodes CDR1 MGHDK and CDR2 SYGVNS. V was cut by 2 bases and J by 11 bases, with 19 bases left in between. The CDR3 runs to 15 residues. DNA for the CDR3: TGTGCCAGCAGTGAACCGAGGGGGGCAGGAGAGACCCAGCATTTT. Translation gives CASSEPRGAGETQHF.

The chain joins TRBV20-1 to TRBJ1-6; maybe TRBD1 (5 bases). V dropped 1 base and J dropped 8 bases, with 15 bases sitting between them. There are 15 residues in the CDR3. The germline gives CDR1 DFQATT, CDR2 SNEGSKA (reference sequence). This CDR3 is CSARVPGQLDSPLHF. Written as DNA, the CDR3 is TGCAGTGCTAGAGTCCCGGGGCAGCTAGATTCACCCCTCCACTTT.

This rearrangement joins TRBV5-1 to TRBJ2-7; tentative D call: TRBD1 (7 bases). Germline values: CDR1 SGHRS, CDR2 YFSETQ. The CDR3 consists of 14 residues. The germline V and J ends were trimmed by 0 bases and 6 bases, with 13 bases remaining between them. The DNA for the CDR3 is TGCGCCAGCAGCTTGGAGGGCAGGGGGGTCGAGCAGTACTTC. Its translation: CASSLEGRGVEQYF.

The chain has TRBV6-1 and TRBJ1-5; D not certain. V lost 6 bases and J 9 bases, leaving 12 bases between the germline ends. The CDR3 spans 12 residues. The germline V gene has CDR1 MNHNS and CDR2 SASEGT. This CDR3 reads CASSPVVGPQHF. Here the CDR3 DNA reads TGTGCCAGCAGCCCGGTGGTGGGGCCCCAGCATTTT.

The chain recombines TRBV7-9 with TRBJ2-3; tentatively, D is TRBD2 (6 bases). V lost 4 bases and J 5 bases, leaving 13 bases between the germline ends. The germline gives CDR1 SEHNR, CDR2 FQNEAQ (reference sequence). The length of the CDR3 is 14 residues. The CDR3 sequence is CASSSLLAGDTQYF. CDR3 bases: TGTGCCAGCAGCTCCCTACTAGCCGGAGATACGCAGTATTTT.

This chain joins TRBV6-1 and TRBJ2-7; a possible D gene is TRBD1 (6 bases). V was shortened by 0 bases and J by 6 bases, with 9 bases between the two germline ends. The CDR3 loop spans 13 amino acids. The germline gives CDR1 MNHNS, CDR2 SASEGT. CDR3 region: CASSEAQGREQYF. Written as DNA, the CDR3 is TGTGCCAGCAGTGAAGCGCAGGGGCGCGAGCAGTACTTC.

This clonotype was counted a few times. V is TRBV6-1 and J is TRBJ2-4, with D maybe TRBD2 (6 bases). The CDR3 totals 16 residues. Trimming took 1 base from V and 4 from J, leaving 14 bases between them. Germline V gives CDR1 MNHNS, CDR2 SASEGT. CDR3 nucleotide sequence: TGTGCCAGCAGTGAAGGTATGGGGGGAAGGAAAAACATTCAGTACTTC. This sequence encodes CASSEGMGGRKNIQYF.

CDR3 residues: CASTPEGASYTEAFF. The CDR3 DNA reads TGTGCCAGCACCCCCGAAGGGGCGAGTTATACTGAAGCTTTCTTT. The rearrangement uses TRBV2 and TRBJ1-1, with D perhaps matching TRBD1 (5 bases). V was shortened by 7 bases and J by 5 bases, with 20 bases between the two germline ends. Germline CDR1 and CDR2: SNHLY and FYNNEI. The CDR3 contains 15 residues.

This chain joins TRBV20-1 and TRBJ2-1; the D gene is possibly TRBD2 (6 bases). The V end was cut by 5 bases, the J end by 15 bases, with 17 bases between. Germline V gene data show CDR1 as DFQATT and CDR2 as SNEGSKA (reference sequence). The CDR3 has 11 amino acids. CDR3 in amino acids: CSAPLGLARFF. CDR3 DNA: TGCAGTGCTCCCCTCGGGCTAGCGAGGTTCTTC.

This clonotype is a singleton in its sample. CDR3 sequence reads: CASSQYWDYSGNTIYF. In DNA form, the CDR3 reads TGTGCCAGCAGCCAATACTGGGATTACTCTGGAAACACCATATATTTT. This chain joins TRBV3-1 and TRBJ1-3; D remains ambiguous. This CDR3 has 16 amino acids. V was pared by 2 bases and J by 0 bases, with 11 bases between. CDR1 and CDR2 from the germline V gene are LGHDT and YNNKEL (reference sequence).

The V gene is TRBV24-1, the J gene TRBJ2-3; 8 positions match TRBD2. The CDR3 sequence is 17 residues long. Germline V CDR1 and CDR2: KGHDR, SFDVKD. V trimming: 5 bases; J trimming: 0 bases; junction bases outside the gene matches: 9. For the CDR3, the DNA is TGTGCCACCAGTGCGAGCAGCGGGGGAATTAGCACAGATACGCAGTATTTT. This encodes CATSASSGGISTDTQYF.

This clonotype turned up a few times. The V gene is TRBV7-6, the J gene TRBJ1-3; D unresolved. The CDR3 runs 15 residues. Trimming left V 3 bases short and J 2 bases short, with 11 bases between. CDR1 and CDR2 from the germline V gene are SGHVS and FNYEAQ. CDR3 coding DNA: TGTGCCAGCAGCTTTAGCCATGAGCCTGGAAACACCATATATTTT. Translated: CASSFSHEPGNTIYF.

The rearrangement uses TRBV30 and TRBJ1-5; D not certain. Per the germline V gene, CDR1 is GTSNPN and CDR2 is SVGIG (reference sequence). V shed 2 bases and J shed 0 bases, with 5 bases lying between them. This CDR3 is 13 amino acids long. Here the CDR3 reads CAWSWFSNQPQHF. The CDR3 DNA is TGTGCCTGGAGTTGGTTTAGCAATCAGCCCCAGCATTTT.

This chain joins TRBV5-4 and TRBJ1-3, with TRBD1 as a possible D gene (5 bases). This CDR3 is built from 14 residues. Between the trimmed V and J ends, which lost 4 bases and 2 bases, there was a span of 10 bases. In germline, CDR1 is SGHNT, CDR2 YYREEE (reference sequence). DNA for the CDR3: TGTGCCAGCAGCCTTACAGGAGCTGGAAACACCATATATTTT. Its translation is CASSLTGAGNTIYF.

The chain uses TRBV9 and TRBJ1-5; 10 nucleotides align to TRBD1. V lost 3 bases and J lost 6; bases outside the gene matches: 3. The CDR3 has 14 residues. Germline lookup yields CDR1 SGDLS and CDR2 YYNGEE. The CDR3, as DNA: TGTGCCAGCAGCGCTGGGACAGGGGCTCAGCCCCAGCATTTT. It codes for CASSAGTGAQPQHF.

The J gene is TRBJ2-1, the V gene TRBV20-1; possibly TRBD2 for D (6 bases). The V end lost 6 bases, the J end lost 4 bases, and 13 bases lay between the germline ends. Germline CDR1 reads DFQATT; CDR2 reads SNEGSKA (reference sequence). This CDR3 region has 13 residues. The CDR3 reads CSAVGGRYNEQFF. DNA of the CDR3: TGCAGTGCCGTAGGAGGGAGATACAATGAGCAGTTCTTC.